Following are 13 T cell receptor beta chains from one sample sequenced in a study of HIV-infected patients and healthy controls. cDNA was made from about 500 ng RNA using alpha and beta constant primers. Using multiplexing indices, alpha and beta chain libraries were generated apart by chain-specific third strand synthesis. TCRdb used MiXCR to reprocess the 5' RACE reads, holding one entry per CDR3 protein. Of over 15,000 distinct CDR3 sequences listed, approximately 9.6% are singletons. No cell fractionation was done, so the repertoire covers all unsorted peripheral blood T cells. Specimen: blood. These receptors all come from an adult in good health.

The chain joins TRBV4-3 to TRBJ2-6, with unresolved D. Per the germline V gene, CDR1 is LGHNA and CDR2 is YSLEER. The germline V and J ends were trimmed by 2 bases and 0 bases, with 5 bases remaining between them. This CDR3 contains 15 residues. DNA of the CDR3: TGCGCCAGCAGCCAACAGCCCTCTGGGGCCAACGTCCTGACTTTC. Encoded protein: CASSQQPSGANVLTF.

In this sample, this clonotype turned up many times. V is TRBV18 and J is TRBJ2-5; D gene uncertain. Trimming stripped 1 base from V and 3 bases from J, with 3 bases between. The germline V gene encodes CDR1 KGHSH and CDR2 LQKENI. The CDR3 runs 12 residues. As DNA, the CDR3 is TGTGCCAGCTCACCACGGGAAGAGACCCAGTACTTC. As protein: CASSPREETQYF.

This clonotype has at least ten counts. The J gene is TRBJ1-1, the V gene TRBV10-3; no clear D gene. V lost 0 bases to trimming and J lost 1 base, with 6 bases between them. CDR3 length: 14 amino acids. CDR1 is ENHRY, CDR2 SYGVKD, per germline. In DNA, the CDR3 is TGTGCCATCAGTGAGTCCCACTGGAACACTGAAGCTTTCTTT. Translation: CAISESHWNTEAFF.

The V and J genes are TRBV7-2 and TRBJ1-5, with D uncertain. V was clipped by 5 bases and J by 3 bases, with 14 bases between them. The CDR3 runs to 15 residues. Per the germline V gene, CDR1 is SGHTA and CDR2 is FQGNSA. CDR3 in amino acids: CASSPVPWSNQPQHF. The CDR3, as DNA: TGTGCCAGCAGCCCGGTTCCTTGGTCCAATCAGCCCCAGCATTTT.

This chain links TRBV9 with TRBJ2-1; TRBD2 matches at 7 bases. The germline V gene encodes CDR1 SGDLS and CDR2 YYNGEE. V dropped 4 bases and J dropped 0; count of bases not matched to a gene: 7. The CDR3 is 16 residues long. This CDR3 reads CASSPTSDSSYNEQFF. In DNA, the CDR3 is TGTGCCAGCAGCCCTACTAGCGATAGCTCCTACAATGAGCAGTTCTTC.

The sample holds a few counts of this clonotype. The V gene is TRBV3-1, the J gene TRBJ1-5; no definite D call. V was clipped by 0 bases and J by 4 bases, with 7 bases between them. CDR1 is LGHDT, CDR2 YNNKEL, per germline (reference sequence). CDR3 size: 14 residues. For the CDR3, the DNA is TGTGCCAGCAGCCAAGATCTCCGGAATCAGCCCCAGCATTTT. It yields the protein CASSQDLRNQPQHF.

In its sample, this clonotype was seen a few times. The chain is built from TRBV9 and TRBJ1-1; D ambiguous. The germline gives CDR1 SGDLS, CDR2 YYNGEE. The V end was cut by 5 bases, the J end by 3 bases, with 17 bases between. The CDR3 has 15 residues. The CDR3 spells CASSIHWGRDTEAFF. CDR3 coding DNA: TGTGCCAGCAGTATACACTGGGGAAGGGACACTGAAGCTTTCTTT. Variable domain in full (rest from reference TRBV9 and TRBJ1-1): DSGVTQTPKHLITATGQRVTLRCSPRSGDLSVYWYQQSLDQGLQFLIQYYNGEERAKGNILERFSAQQFPDLHSELNLSSLELGDSALYFCASSIHWGRDTEAFFGQGTRLTVV.

The sample holds many counts of this clonotype. The gene calls are TRBV5-1 and TRBJ2-3; the D is unclear. The V gene's germline CDR1 is SGHRS and CDR2 YFSETQ. There are 14 residues in the CDR3. Trimming removed 6 bases at V and 3 bases at J, with 14 bases between. CDR3 DNA: TGCGCCAGCACCCCAGTATCGTGGACAGATACGCAGTATTTT. Protein sequence: CASTPVSWTDTQYF.

This clonotype is termed medium-sized (0.01 to 0.1%). V usage is TRBV7-2 and J usage is TRBJ2-7, with D hard to call. CDR3 size: 14 residues. Germline values: CDR1 SGHTA, CDR2 FQGNSA. Between the trimmed V and J ends, which lost 4 bases and 7 bases, there was a span of 17 bases. The CDR3 loop reads CASSSTRSRGEQYF. As DNA, the CDR3 is TGTGCCAGCAGCTCCACCCGAAGCAGAGGAGAGCAGTACTTC.

The chain couples TRBV5-1 to TRBJ2-1; 8 bases are a match to TRBD2. V lost 0 bases and J lost 3; bases outside the gene matches: 2. The CDR3 has 15 amino acids. Germline V gene lookup returns CDR1 SGHRS and CDR2 YFSETQ. The CDR3 DNA sequence: TGCGCCAGCAGCTTGGTAGCGGGGAGCTACAATGAGCAGTTCTTC. It codes for CASSLVAGSYNEQFF. Variable domain in full (rest from reference TRBV5-1 and TRBJ2-1): KAGVTQTPRYLIKTRGQQVTLSCSPISGHRSVSWYQQTPGQGLQFLFEYFSETQRNKGNFPGRFSGRQFSNSRSEMNVSTLELGDSALYLCASSLVAGSYNEQFFGPGTRLTVL.

This clonotype was recorded at least ten times. The V call is TRBV18, the J call TRBJ2-1, with D uncertain. The germline gives CDR1 KGHSH, CDR2 LQKENI. Trimming stripped 3 bases from V and 1 base from J, with 1 base between. The CDR3 spans 12 residues. The CDR3 nucleotides read TGTGCCAGCTCACCGTCCTACAATGAGCAGTTCTTC. The encoded protein is CASSPSYNEQFF. Full variable domain (rest looked up from reference TRBV18 and TRBJ2-1): NAGVMQNPRHLVRRRGQEARLRCSPMKGHSHVYWYRQLPEEGLKFMVYLQKENIIDESGMPKERFSAEFPKEGPSILRIQQVVRGDSAAYFCASSPSYNEQFFGPGTRLTVL.

This clonotype showed up many times. This rearrangement joins TRBV7-2 to TRBJ2-1, with a weak D call TRBD2 (6 bases). Germline V gene lookup returns CDR1 SGHTA and CDR2 FQGNSA. V was shortened by 1 base and J by 7 bases, with 8 bases between the two germline ends. The CDR3 is 13 residues long. The DNA for the CDR3 is TGTGCCAGCAGCTTAGAACGGGAGAATGAGCAGTTCTTC. This sequence encodes CASSLERENEQFF. Variable domain in full (rest from reference TRBV7-2 and TRBJ2-1): GAGVSQSPSNKVTEKGKDVELRCDPISGHTALYWYRQSLGQGLEFLIYFQGNSAPDKSGLPSDRFSAERTGGSVSTLTIQRTQQEDSAVYLCASSLERENEQFFGPGTRLTVL.

This clonotype is termed medium-sized. The V call is TRBV12-3 or TRBV12-4, the J call TRBJ2-5, with 9 bases aligning to TRBD1. This CDR3 contains 13 residues. After removal of 5 bases from V and 8 bases from J, the junction contained 6 bases not matched to a gene. CDR3 in amino acids: CASSRGQGVTQYF. As DNA, the CDR3 is TGTGCCAGCAGTCGGGGACAGGGAGTAACCCAGTACTTC.